Presented here are 15 T cell receptor beta chains from one specimen sequenced in a study of cytomegalovirus exposure and HLA in healthy donors. The PCR employed 60 Vbeta primers together with 13 Jbeta primers. Sequencing used immunoSEQ multiplex PCR; TCRdb keeps in-frame clones, though not all of them. The sample consists of approximately 150,000 clones, 73% of them appearing once. Sequencing input: PBMCs. These receptors originate from a young woman in good health and CMV-seropositive.

The chain carries TRBV28 and TRBJ1-3; 7 bases match TRBD1. CDR3 length equals 14 residues. The ends lost 5 bases at V and 3 bases at J; junction bases unmatched: 4. CDR1 and CDR2 from the germline V gene are MDHEN and SYDVKM. The CDR3 sequence: CASSTGQLGNTIYF. The DNA of the CDR3 is TGTGCCAGCAGTACGGGACAGCTTGGAAACACCATATATTTT.

The chain couples TRBV30 to TRBJ2-7, with TRBD2 matching over 12 bases. The CDR3 loop spans 15 amino acids. Germline CDR1 and CDR2: GTSNPN and SVGIG (reference sequence). Trimming took 6 bases from V and 3 from J; bases not matched to a gene: 9. CDR3 sequence: CACLPTSGGIYEQYF. CDR3 DNA sequence: TGTGCCTGCCTTCCAACTAGCGGGGGGATCTACGAGCAGTACTTC.

The rearrangement joins TRBV7-2 to TRBJ2-1, with D perhaps TRBD2 (5 bases). Germline values: CDR1 SGHTA, CDR2 FQGNSA. V gave up 0 bases and J gave up 12 bases, with 9 bases separating them. The CDR3 sequence is 12 residues long. CDR3 coding DNA: TGTGCCAGCAGCTTAGCTCTACTAGGGCAGTTCTTC. It encodes CASSLALLGQFF.

V gene TRBV7-2 combines with J gene TRBJ2-1; weak D call: TRBD1 (6 bases). The CDR3 is 13 residues long. The germline CDR1 and CDR2 sequences are SGHTA and FQGNSA. V lost 3 bases, J lost 5 bases, and 8 bases lay in between. CDR3 region: CASSFTGNNEQFF. Written as DNA, the CDR3 is TGTGCCAGCAGCTTCACAGGGAACAATGAGCAGTTCTTC.

This chain links TRBV7-9 with TRBJ2-3, with D possibly matching TRBD2 (7 bases). The germline CDR1 and CDR2 sequences are SEHNR and FQNEAQ (reference sequence). V gave up 1 base and J gave up 10 bases, with 15 bases separating them. CDR3 length: 14 amino acids. CDR3 nucleotide sequence: TGTGCCAGCAGCTTAGGGGGGGGCGGAGAGGCGCAGTATTTT. This encodes CASSLGGGGEAQYF.

V is TRBV28 and J is TRBJ1-2, with no clear D. The V gene's germline CDR1 is MDHEN and CDR2 SYDVKM. The V gene lost 2 bases and the J gene lost 7 bases, with 5 bases spanning the gap. The CDR3 sequence is 11 residues long. CDR3 nucleotides: TGTGCCAGCAGTTTAGGGCTTGGCTACACCTTC. Its protein is CASSLGLGYTF.

The chain recombines TRBV9 with TRBJ2-7; 8 positions agree with TRBD2. J was trimmed by 1 base and V by 0 bases; bases with no gene match: 3. The CDR3 sequence is 15 residues long. Looked up from germline, CDR1 is SGDLS and CDR2 is YYNGEE. For the CDR3, the DNA is TGTGCCAGCAGCGTAGGTAGCGGGGCGTCCTACGAGCAGTACTTC. This translates into CASSVGSGASYEQYF. Looking up the rest from reference TRBV9 and TRBJ2-7 gives the full variable domain: DSGVTQTPKHLITATGQRVTLRCSPRSGDLSVYWYQQSLDQGLQFLIQYYNGEERAKGNILERFSAQQFPDLHSELNLSSLELGDSALYFCASSVGSGASYEQYFGPGTRLTVT.

This clone was detected a few times. V usage is TRBV7-9 and J usage is TRBJ1-2, with D tentatively TRBD1 (6 bases). Trimming removed 4 bases from V and 0 bases from J, with 15 bases in between. Germline V gene data show CDR1 as SEHNR and CDR2 as FQNEAQ (reference sequence). The CDR3 sequence is 16 residues long. Written as DNA, the CDR3 is TGTGCCAGCAGCTGGGACACCTCCCCAGCTAACTATGGCTACACCTTC. It specifies CASSWDTSPANYGYTF.

The chain is built from TRBV7-9 and TRBJ1-2; D remains ambiguous. Germline CDR1 is SEHNR and CDR2 is FQNEAQ (reference sequence). The ends were cut back, 1 base at V and 3 bases at J, with 12 bases in the middle. This CDR3 comprises 15 residues. The CDR3 coding sequence is TGTGCCAGCAGCTTAGATCGGGGAGGCGACTATGGCTACACCTTC. Translated, it gives CASSLDRGGDYGYTF. The full variable domain, in which reference TRBV7-9 and TRBJ1-2 provide the parts outside the CDR3, is DTGVSQNPRHKITKRGQNVTFRCDPISEHNRLYWYRQTLGQGPEFLTYFQNEAQLEKSRLLSDRFSAERPKGSFSTLEIQRTEQGDSAMYLCASSLDRGGDYGYTFGSGTRLTVV.

The V gene is TRBV27, the J gene TRBJ2-7; 9 positions agree with TRBD1. J gave up 3 bases and V 6 bases, and 9 bases lay outside the gene matches. Germline CDR1 is MNHEY and CDR2 is SMNVEV (reference sequence). The CDR3 has 15 residues. The DNA of the CDR3 is TGTGCCAGCAGCCCTCCCGGACAGGGGAGCTACGAGCAGTACTTC. This sequence encodes CASSPPGQGSYEQYF.

The V and J genes are TRBV2 and TRBJ1-2; no definite D call. Germline V gene lookup returns CDR1 SNHLY and CDR2 FYNNEI. This CDR3 region has 12 residues. V was shortened by 5 bases and J by 6 bases, with 10 bases between the two germline ends. DNA of the CDR3: TGTGCCAGCAGTTCCCGGGTTGATGGCTACACCTTC. It is translated as CASSSRVDGYTF.

This clone has only a few counts. The rearrangement uses TRBV13 and TRBJ2-7, with 12 nucleotides matching TRBD1. Unmatched junction bases numbered 6, after V lost 0 bases and J lost 6 bases. The CDR3 is 16 amino acids. CDR1 and CDR2 from the germline V gene are PRHDT and FYEKMQ (reference sequence). DNA for the CDR3: TGTGCCAGCAGCTTAGGCCTTGGGACAGGGGGCTCCGAGCAGTACTTC. The encoded protein is CASSLGLGTGGSEQYF.

The CDR3 DNA reads as TGTGCCAGCAGCCGGGACCCCATTGGGGGCCGCTGGCCTGGCTACACCTTC. It encodes CASSRDPIGGRWPGYTF. This chain connects TRBV5-5 to TRBJ1-2, with D possibly being TRBD1 (6 bases). The CDR3 has 17 residues. The germline gives CDR1 SGHKS, CDR2 YYEKEE (reference sequence). Deletions cut 4 bases from V and 7 bases from J, with 26 bases between. Full variable domain (remainder filled in from reference TRBV5-5 and TRBJ1-2): DAGVTQSPTHLIKTRGQQVTLRCSPISGHKSVSWYQQVLGQGPQFIFQYYEKEERGRGNFPDRFSARQFPNYSSELNVNALLLGDSALYLCASSRDPIGGRWPGYTFGSGTRLTVV.

The chain combines TRBV7-9 with TRBJ2-7, with 8 nucleotides matching TRBD1. Germline assignment: CDR1 SEHNR and CDR2 FQNEAQ (reference sequence). With 3 bases clipped from V and 2 bases from J, the junction kept 12 bases outside the gene matches. CDR3 length: 17 amino acids. The CDR3 is CASSFPPNRDRPYEQYF. DNA for the CDR3: TGTGCCAGCAGCTTTCCACCGAACCGGGACAGGCCCTACGAGCAGTACTTC.

This rearrangement joins TRBV7-2 to TRBJ1-5, with D possibly matching TRBD1 (5 bases). Germline-derived CDR1 and CDR2 are SGHTA and FQGNSA. Trimming took off 0 bases at V and 7 bases at J, with 10 bases between the two ends. CDR3 length: 14 residues. The chain's CDR3 is CASSLARVGQPQHF. CDR3 bases: TGTGCCAGCAGCTTAGCCAGGGTAGGACAGCCCCAGCATTTT. Full variable domain (rest looked up from reference TRBV7-2 and TRBJ1-5): GAGVSQSPSNKVTEKGKDVELRCDPISGHTALYWYRQSLGQGLEFLIYFQGNSAPDKSGLPSDRFSAERTGGSVSTLTIQRTQQEDSAVYLCASSLARVGQPQHFGDGTRLSIL.